This T cell receptor beta chain came from a study of T cells in Graves' hyperthyroidism and ophthalmopathy. Of note for this clonotype: Its ends do not fully match the called genes, so a read error is possible.

Ophthalmopathy cases scored 3 or more on the Clinical Activity Score and 4 or more on NOSPECS grade, with duration below 3 months. Researchers barred patients who had uncontrolled infection, other autoimmune disease, pregnancy or lactation. PBMCs were sourced from less than 12 ml fresh peripheral blood. Authors of the study amplified TCR beta CDR3 regions from RNA transcripts. The TCR CDR3 was amplified in a first-round RT-PCR using the HTBI primer set. TCRdb itself ran the multiplex PCR reads through MiXCR, one entry per CDR3 protein. The table includes about 59,000 distinct CDR3 sequences, roughly 58% detected once. The length of the CDR3 is 13 residues. CDR1 is SGDLS, CDR2 YYNGEE, per germline.

The chain has TRBV9 and TRBJ1-1; tentative D call: TRBD1 (6 bases). Sequenced material: blood. The source of this sequence is a woman aged 55-70 years with Graves' ophthalmopathy. CDR3: CASSALGDTEAFF. DNA for the CDR3: TGTGCCAGCAGCGCCCTAGGGGACACTGAAGCTTTCTTC.